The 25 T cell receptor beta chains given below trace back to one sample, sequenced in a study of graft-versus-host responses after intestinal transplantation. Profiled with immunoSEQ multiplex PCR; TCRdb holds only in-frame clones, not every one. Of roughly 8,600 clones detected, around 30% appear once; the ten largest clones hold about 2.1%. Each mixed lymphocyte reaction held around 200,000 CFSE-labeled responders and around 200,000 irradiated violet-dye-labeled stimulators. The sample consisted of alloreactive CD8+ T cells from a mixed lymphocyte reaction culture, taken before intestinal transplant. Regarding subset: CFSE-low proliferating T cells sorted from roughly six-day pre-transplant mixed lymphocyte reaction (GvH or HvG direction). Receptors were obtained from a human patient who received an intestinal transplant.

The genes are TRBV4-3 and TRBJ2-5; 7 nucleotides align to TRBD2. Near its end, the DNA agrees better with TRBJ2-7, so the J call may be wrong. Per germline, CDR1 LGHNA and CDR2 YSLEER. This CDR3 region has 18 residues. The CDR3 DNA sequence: TGCGCCAGCAGCCAAGAGGTAGAGTTCCTAGCGGCTACCTACGAGCAGTACTTC. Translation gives CASSQEVEFLAATYEQYF.

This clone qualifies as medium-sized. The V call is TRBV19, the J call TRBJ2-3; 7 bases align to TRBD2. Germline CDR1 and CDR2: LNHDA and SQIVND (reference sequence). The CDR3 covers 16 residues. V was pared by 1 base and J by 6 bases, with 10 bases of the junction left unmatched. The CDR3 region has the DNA TGTGCCAGTAGTATAGCAGGCGGGAGCTGGCTGGATACGCAGTATTTT. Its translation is CASSIAGGSWLDTQYF.

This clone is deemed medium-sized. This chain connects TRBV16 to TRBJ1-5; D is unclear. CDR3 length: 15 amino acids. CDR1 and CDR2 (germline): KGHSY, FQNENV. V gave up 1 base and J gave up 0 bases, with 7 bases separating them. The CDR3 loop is CASSQLVYSNQPQHF. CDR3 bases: TGTGCCAGCAGCCAATTGGTCTATAGCAATCAGCCCCAGCATTTT.

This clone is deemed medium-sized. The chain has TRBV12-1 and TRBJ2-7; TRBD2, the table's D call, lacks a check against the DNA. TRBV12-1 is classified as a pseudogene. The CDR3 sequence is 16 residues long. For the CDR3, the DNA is TGTGCCAGCAGCCTGGAAGGGCGGGGCACACCCTACGAGCAGTACTTC. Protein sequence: CASSLEGRGTPYEQYF.

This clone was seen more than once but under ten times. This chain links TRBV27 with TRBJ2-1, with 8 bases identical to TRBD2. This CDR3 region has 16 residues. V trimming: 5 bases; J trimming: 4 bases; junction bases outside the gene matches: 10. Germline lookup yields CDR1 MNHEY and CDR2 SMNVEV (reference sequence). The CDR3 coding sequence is TGTGCCAGCAGTGGACCGGGACTAGTAAGTTACAATGAGCAGTTCTTC. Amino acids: CASSGPGLVSYNEQFF.

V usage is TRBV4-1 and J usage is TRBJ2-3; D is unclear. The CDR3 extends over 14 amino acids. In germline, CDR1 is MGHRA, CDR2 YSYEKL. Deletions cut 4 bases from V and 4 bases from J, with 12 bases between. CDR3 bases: TGCGCCAGCAGCCCACCGATAGGAGCAGATACGCAGTATTTT. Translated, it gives CASSPPIGADTQYF.

The CDR3: CASSQYLQGQNYGYTF. CDR3 in DNA: TGCGCCAGCAGCCAGTATTTACAGGGGCAAAACTATGGCTACACCTTC. The chain joins TRBV4-1 to TRBJ1-2; 7 bases fit TRBD1. The CDR3 loop spans 16 amino acids. V gave up 3 bases and J gave up 2 bases; unmatched junction bases: 9. Germline lookup yields CDR1 MGHRA and CDR2 YSYEKL.

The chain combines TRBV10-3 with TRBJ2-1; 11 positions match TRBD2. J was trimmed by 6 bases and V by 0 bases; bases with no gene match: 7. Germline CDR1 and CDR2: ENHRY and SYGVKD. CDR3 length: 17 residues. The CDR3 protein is CAISESLDLAGGNEQFF. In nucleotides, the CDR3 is TGTGCCATCAGTGAGTCCTTGGATCTAGCGGGGGGCAATGAGCAGTTCTTC.

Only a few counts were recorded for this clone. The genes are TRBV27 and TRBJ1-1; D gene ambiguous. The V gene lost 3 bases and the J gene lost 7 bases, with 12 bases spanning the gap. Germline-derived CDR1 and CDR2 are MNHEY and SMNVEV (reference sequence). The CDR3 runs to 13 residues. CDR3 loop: CASSFSRTNEAFF. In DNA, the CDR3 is TGTGCCAGCAGTTTTTCACGAACAAATGAAGCTTTCTTT.

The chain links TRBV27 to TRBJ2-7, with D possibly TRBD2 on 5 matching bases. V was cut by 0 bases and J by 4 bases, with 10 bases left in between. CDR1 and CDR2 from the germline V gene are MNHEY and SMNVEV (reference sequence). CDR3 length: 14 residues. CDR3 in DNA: TGTGCCAGCAGTTTATCTGGACTGACATACGAGCAGTACTTC. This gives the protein CASSLSGLTYEQYF.

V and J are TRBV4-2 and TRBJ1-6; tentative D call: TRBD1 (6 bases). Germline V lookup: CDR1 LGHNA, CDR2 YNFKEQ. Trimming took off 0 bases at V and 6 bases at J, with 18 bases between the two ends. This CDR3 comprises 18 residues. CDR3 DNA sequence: TGTGCCAGCAGCCAAGAGGGTGGGGCAGGGGTTTTTAATTCACCCCTCCACTTT. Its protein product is CASSQEGGAGVFNSPLHF.

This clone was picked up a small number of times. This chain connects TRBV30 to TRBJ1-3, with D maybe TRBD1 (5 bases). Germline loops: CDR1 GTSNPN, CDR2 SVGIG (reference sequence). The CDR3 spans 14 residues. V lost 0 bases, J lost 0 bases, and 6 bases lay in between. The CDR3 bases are TGTGCCTGGAGTGTAGGGGCCTCTGGAAACACCATATATTTT. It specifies CAWSVGASGNTIYF.

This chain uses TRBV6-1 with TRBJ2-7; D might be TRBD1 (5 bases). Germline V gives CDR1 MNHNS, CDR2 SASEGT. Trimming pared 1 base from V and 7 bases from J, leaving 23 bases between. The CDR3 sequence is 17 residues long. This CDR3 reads CASSEESRQTNLGEQYF. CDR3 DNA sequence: TGTGCCAGCAGTGAAGAATCGCGACAGACCAACCTTGGGGAGCAGTACTTC.

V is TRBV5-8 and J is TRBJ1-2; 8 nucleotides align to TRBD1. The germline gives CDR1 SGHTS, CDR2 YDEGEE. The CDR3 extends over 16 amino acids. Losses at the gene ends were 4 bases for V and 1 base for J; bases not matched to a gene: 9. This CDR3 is CASSQESDRDNYGYTF. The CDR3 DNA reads TGTGCCAGCAGCCAAGAATCGGACAGGGATAACTATGGCTACACCTTC.

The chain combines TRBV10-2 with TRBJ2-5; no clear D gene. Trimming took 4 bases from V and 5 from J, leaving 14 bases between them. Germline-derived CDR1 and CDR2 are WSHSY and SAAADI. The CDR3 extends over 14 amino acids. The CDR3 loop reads CASSGISPVETQYF. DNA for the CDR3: TGCGCCAGCAGTGGGATTAGCCCAGTCGAGACCCAGTACTTC.

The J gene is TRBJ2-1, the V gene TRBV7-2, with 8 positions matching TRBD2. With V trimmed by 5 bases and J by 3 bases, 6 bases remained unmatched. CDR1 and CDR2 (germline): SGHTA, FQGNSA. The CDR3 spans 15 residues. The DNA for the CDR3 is TGTGCCAGCAGCCGCGCGGGGACTAGCTACAATGAGCAGTTCTTC. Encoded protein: CASSRAGTSYNEQFF.

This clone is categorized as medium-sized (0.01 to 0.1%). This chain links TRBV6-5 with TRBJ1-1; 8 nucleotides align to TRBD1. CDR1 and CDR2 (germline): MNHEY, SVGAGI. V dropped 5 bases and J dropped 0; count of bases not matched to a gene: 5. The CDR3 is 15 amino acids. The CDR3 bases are TGTGCCAGCAGTCTTGGGACAGGTTTGAACACTGAAGCTTTCTTT. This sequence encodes CASSLGTGLNTEAFF.

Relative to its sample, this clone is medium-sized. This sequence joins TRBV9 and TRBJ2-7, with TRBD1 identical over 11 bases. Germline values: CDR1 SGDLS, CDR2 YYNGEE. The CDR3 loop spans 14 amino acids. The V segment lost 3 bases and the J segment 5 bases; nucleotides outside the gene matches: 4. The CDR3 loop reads CASSAGTGGDEQYF. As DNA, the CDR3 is TGTGCCAGCAGCGCCGGGACAGGGGGGGACGAGCAGTACTTC.

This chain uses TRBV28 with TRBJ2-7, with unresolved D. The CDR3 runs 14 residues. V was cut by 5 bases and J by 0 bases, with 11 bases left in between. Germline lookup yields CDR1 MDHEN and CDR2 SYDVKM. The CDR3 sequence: CASSDLVSSYEQYF. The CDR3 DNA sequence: TGTGCCAGCAGTGACCTAGTATCCTCCTACGAGCAGTACTTC.

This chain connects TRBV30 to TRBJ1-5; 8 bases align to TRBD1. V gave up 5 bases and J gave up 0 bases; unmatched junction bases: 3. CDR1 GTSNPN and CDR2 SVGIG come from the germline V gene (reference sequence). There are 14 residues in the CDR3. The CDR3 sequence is CAWGTGYSNQPQHF. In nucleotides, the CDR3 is TGTGCCTGGGGGACAGGTTATAGCAATCAGCCCCAGCATTTT. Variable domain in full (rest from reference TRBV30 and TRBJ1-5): SQTIHQWPATLVQPVGSPLSLECTVEGTSNPNLYWYRQAAGRGLQLLFYSVGIGQISSEVPQNLSASRPQDRQFILSSKKLLLSDSGFYLCAWGTGYSNQPQHFGDGTRLSIL.

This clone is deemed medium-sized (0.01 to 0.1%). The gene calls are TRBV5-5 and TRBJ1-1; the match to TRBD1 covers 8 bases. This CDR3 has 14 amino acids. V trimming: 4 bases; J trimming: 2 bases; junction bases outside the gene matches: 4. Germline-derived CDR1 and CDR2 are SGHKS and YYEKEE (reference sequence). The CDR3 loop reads CASSTGQGNTEAFF. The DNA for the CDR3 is TGTGCCAGCAGCACAGGACAGGGAAACACTGAAGCTTTCTTT. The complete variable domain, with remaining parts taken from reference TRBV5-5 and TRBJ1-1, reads DAGVTQSPTHLIKTRGQQVTLRCSPISGHKSVSWYQQVLGQGPQFIFQYYEKEERGRGNFPDRFSARQFPNYSSELNVNALLLGDSALYLCASSTGQGNTEAFFGQGTRLTVV.

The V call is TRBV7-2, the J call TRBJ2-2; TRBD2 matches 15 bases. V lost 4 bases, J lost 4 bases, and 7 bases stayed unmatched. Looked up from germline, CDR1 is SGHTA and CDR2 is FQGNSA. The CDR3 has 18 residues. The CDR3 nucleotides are TGTGCCAGCAGCTCTGGGACTAGCGGGGGGCCCGCCACCGGGGAGCTGTTTTTT. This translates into CASSSGTSGGPATGELFF.

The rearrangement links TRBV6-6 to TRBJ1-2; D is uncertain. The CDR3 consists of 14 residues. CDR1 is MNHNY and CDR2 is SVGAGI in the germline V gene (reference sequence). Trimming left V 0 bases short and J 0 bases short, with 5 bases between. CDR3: CASSYSSANYGYTF. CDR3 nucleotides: TGTGCCAGCAGTTACTCCTCTGCTAACTATGGCTACACCTTC.

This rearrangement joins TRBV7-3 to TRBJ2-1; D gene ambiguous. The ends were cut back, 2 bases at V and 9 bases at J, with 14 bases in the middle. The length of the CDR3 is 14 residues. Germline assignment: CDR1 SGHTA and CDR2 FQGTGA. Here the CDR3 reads CASSLESMTGEQFF. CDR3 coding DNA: TGTGCCAGCAGCTTAGAATCTATGACGGGTGAGCAGTTCTTC. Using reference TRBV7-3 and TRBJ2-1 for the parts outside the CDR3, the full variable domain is GAGVSQTPSNKVTEKGKYVELRCDPISGHTALYWYRQSLGQGPEFLIYFQGTGAADDSGLPNDRFFAVRPEGSVSTLKIQRTERGDSAVYLCASSLESMTGEQFFGPGTRLTVL.

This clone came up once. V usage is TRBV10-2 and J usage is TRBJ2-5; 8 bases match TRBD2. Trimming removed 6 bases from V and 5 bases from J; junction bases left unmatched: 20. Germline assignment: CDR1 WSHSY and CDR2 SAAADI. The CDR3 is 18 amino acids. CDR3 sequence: CASRTASGSLFRVETQYF. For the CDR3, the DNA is TGCGCCAGCAGGACGGCGAGCGGGAGTTTATTCCGGGTGGAGACCCAGTACTTC.